One and the same sample provided the 8 T cell receptor beta chains below, sequenced in a study of T cells in Graves' hyperthyroidism and ophthalmopathy. TCR beta CDR3 regions were amplified from RNA. The HTBI set primed first-round TCR CDR3 RT-PCR. Using its own MiXCR run on the multiplex PCR reads, TCRdb lists one record per CDR3 protein. The top ten clones hold about an eighth of a sample with 250,000 to 300,000 distinct CDR3 sequences, roughly 15% of them seen once. The sample comprised blood. The source is a woman aged 40 to 50 with Graves' hyperthyroidism that later progressed to Graves' ophthalmopathy.

This clonotype was seen repeatedly, ten times or more. V is TRBV7-8 and J is TRBJ1-5, with D uncertain. The V end was cut by 0 bases, the J end by 0 bases, with 9 bases between. The length of the CDR3 is 16 residues. Germline V gene data show CDR1 as SGHVS and CDR2 as FQNEAQ. The CDR3 DNA reads as TGTGCCAGCAGCTTAGCAGGCAGCCATAGCAATCAGCCCCAGCATTTT. Its translation is CASSLAGSHSNQPQHF.

This clonotype has a count of ten or more. The rearrangement links TRBV2 to TRBJ1-5; D is possibly TRBD1 (5 bases). V was cut by 4 bases and J by 3 bases, with 16 bases left in between. The CDR3 totals 16 residues. CDR1 and CDR2 (germline): SNHLY, FYNNEI. DNA for the CDR3: TGTGCCAGCAGTGGACAGCCGGAGATTATCAATCAGCCCCAGCATTTT. It specifies CASSGQPEIINQPQHF.

This clonotype was seen at least ten times. The genes are TRBV6-1 and TRBJ2-3; 7 nucleotides match TRBD2. V gave up 5 bases and J gave up 1 base; unmatched junction bases: 12. CDR3 size: 17 residues. CDR1 MNHNS and CDR2 SASEGT come from the germline V gene. CDR3: CASSNPGGRRRTDTQYF. In nucleotides, the CDR3 is TGTGCCAGCAGTAACCCCGGGGGGAGGCGACGCACAGATACGCAGTATTTT.

With regard to this clonotype: A much more abundant neighbour one base away suggests this may be a read error. This rearrangement joins TRBV6-2 or TRBV6-3 to TRBJ2-4; 10 bases match TRBD1. The CDR3 consists of 16 residues. CDR1 MNHEY and CDR2 SVGEGT come from the germline V gene. The CDR3 DNA follows: TGTGCCAGCAGGGGACAGGGGCCCCTTTCCAAAAACATTCGGTACTTC. It is translated as CASRGQGPLSKNIRYF.

For this clonotype: This may stem from a read error, because a much larger clone lies one nucleotide away. The chain couples TRBV2 to TRBJ2-2; D is ambiguous. The CDR3 contains 12 residues. Per the germline V gene, CDR1 is SNHLY and CDR2 is FYNNEI. CDR3 protein: CASRPRTRELFF. The CDR3 nucleotides read TGTGCCAGCCGACCCCGCACCAGGGAGCTGTTTTTT.

This clonotype was seen more than once but under ten times. The chain joins TRBV10-3 to TRBJ2-3, with no clear D. Germline V gene sequence: CDR1 ENHRY, CDR2 SYGVKD. This CDR3 comprises 13 residues. Trimming cost V 2 bases and J 7 bases, with 10 bases left between them. The CDR3 reads CAISEASYYTQYF. Here the CDR3 DNA reads TGTGCCATCAGTGAGGCCTCATACTATACGCAGTATTTT.

This clonotype was recorded at least ten times. The V call is TRBV11-2, the J call TRBJ2-2, with TRBD1 as a possible D gene (7 bases). The CDR3 sequence is 15 residues long. Trimming took 4 bases from V and 3 from J, leaving 12 bases between them. Germline assignment: CDR1 SGHAT and CDR2 FQNNGV. The CDR3 loop reads CASSWGGQDTGELFF. The CDR3 DNA is TGTGCCAGCAGCTGGGGAGGACAGGACACCGGGGAGCTGTTTTTT.

This clonotype was seen more than once but under ten times. CDR3 loop: CASSLSTAGGPGTDTQYF. CDR3 bases: TGTGCCAGCAGTTTATCTACAGCGGGAGGGCCGGGCACAGATACGCAGTATTTT. The J gene is TRBJ2-3, the V gene TRBV27; 10 bases map to TRBD2. Germline V CDR1 and CDR2: MNHEY, SMNVEV (reference sequence). The length of the CDR3 is 18 residues. V gave up 0 bases and J gave up 1 base; unmatched junction bases: 7.